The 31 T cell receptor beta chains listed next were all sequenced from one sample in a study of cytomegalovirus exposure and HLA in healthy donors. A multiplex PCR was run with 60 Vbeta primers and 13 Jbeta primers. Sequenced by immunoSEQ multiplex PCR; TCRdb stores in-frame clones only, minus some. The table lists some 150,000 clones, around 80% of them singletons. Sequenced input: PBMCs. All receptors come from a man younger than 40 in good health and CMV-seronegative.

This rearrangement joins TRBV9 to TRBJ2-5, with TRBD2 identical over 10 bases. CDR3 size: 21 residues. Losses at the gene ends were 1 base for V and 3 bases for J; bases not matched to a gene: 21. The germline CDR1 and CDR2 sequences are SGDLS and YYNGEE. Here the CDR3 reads CASSVRGELRSGRAYKETQYF. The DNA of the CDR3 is TGTGCCAGCAGCGTAAGGGGTGAACTACGGAGCGGGAGGGCCTACAAAGAGACCCAGTACTTC.

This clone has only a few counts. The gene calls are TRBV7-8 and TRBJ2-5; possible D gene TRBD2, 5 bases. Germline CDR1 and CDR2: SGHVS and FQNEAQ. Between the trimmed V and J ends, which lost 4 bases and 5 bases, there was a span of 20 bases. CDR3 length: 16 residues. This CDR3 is CASSYPGGGSVETQYF. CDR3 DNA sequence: TGTGCCAGCAGCTACCCTGGAGGTGGGAGTGTGGAGACCCAGTACTTC.

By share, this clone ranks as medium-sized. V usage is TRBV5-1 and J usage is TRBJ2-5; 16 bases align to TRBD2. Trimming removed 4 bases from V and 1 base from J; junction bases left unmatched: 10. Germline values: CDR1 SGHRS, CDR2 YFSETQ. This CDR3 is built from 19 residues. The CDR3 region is CASSPVGGLAGGLQETQYF. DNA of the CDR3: TGCGCCAGCAGCCCGGTGGGGGGACTAGCGGGGGGGCTCCAAGAGACCCAGTACTTC.

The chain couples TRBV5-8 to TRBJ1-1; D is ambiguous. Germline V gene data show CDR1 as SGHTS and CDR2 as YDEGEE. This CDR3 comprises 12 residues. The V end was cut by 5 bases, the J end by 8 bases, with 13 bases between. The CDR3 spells CASRLSGKEAFF. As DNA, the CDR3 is TGTGCCAGCAGGCTGTCGGGGAAGGAAGCTTTCTTT.

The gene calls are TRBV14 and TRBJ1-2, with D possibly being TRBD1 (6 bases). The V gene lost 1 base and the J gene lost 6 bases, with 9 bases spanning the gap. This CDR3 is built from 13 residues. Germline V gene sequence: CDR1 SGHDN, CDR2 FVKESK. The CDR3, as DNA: TGTGCCAGCAGCCAAGGGCAGGGGAATGGCTACACCTTC. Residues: CASSQGQGNGYTF.

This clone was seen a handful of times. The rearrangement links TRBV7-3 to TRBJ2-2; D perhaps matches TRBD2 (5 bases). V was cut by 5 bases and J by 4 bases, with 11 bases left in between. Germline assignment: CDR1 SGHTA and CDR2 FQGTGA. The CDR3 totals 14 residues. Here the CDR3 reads CASSPWRSTGELFF. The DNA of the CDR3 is TGTGCCAGCAGCCCTTGGAGGAGCACCGGGGAGCTGTTTTTT.

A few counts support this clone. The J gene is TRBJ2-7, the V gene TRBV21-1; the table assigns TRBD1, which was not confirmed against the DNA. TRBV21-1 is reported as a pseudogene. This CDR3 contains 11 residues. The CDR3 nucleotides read TGTGCCCTTACAGGGGGGGACGAGCAGTACTTC. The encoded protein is CALTGGDEQYF.

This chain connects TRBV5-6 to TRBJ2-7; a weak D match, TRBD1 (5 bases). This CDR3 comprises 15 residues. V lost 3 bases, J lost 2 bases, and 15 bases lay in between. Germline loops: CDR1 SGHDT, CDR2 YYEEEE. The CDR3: CASSWASGPAYEQYF. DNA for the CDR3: TGTGCCAGCAGCTGGGCCTCAGGGCCTGCCTACGAGCAGTACTTC.

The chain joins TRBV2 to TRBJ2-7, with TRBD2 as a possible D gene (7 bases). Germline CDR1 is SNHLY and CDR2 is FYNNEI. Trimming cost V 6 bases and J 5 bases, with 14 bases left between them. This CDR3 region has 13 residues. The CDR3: CASRRGGGDEQYF. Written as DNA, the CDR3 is TGTGCCAGCAGGCGAGGGGGAGGGGACGAGCAGTACTTC.

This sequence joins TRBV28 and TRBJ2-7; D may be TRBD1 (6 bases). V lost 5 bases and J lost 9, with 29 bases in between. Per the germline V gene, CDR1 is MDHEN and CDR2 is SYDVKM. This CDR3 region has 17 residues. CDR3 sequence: CASSRSHRDNWAAGQYF. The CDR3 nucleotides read TGTGCCAGCAGTCGGTCCCATAGGGACAATTGGGCTGCAGGGCAGTACTTC.

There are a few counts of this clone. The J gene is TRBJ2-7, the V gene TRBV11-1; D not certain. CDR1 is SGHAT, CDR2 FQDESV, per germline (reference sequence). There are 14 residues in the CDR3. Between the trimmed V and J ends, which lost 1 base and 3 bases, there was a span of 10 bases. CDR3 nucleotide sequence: TGTGCCAGCAGCTTAGACGGTCAGGACTACGAGCAGTACTTC. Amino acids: CASSLDGQDYEQYF.

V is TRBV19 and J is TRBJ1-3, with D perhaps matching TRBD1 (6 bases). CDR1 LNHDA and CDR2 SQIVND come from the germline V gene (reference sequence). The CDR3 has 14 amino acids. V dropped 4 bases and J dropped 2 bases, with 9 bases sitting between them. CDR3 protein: CASSRPGAGNTIYF. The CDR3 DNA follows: TGTGCCAGTAGTAGACCAGGGGCTGGAAACACCATATATTTT.

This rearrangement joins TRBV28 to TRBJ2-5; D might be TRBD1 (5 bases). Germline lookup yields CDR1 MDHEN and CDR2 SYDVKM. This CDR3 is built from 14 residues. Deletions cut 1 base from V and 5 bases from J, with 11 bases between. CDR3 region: CASSLSRGMETQYF. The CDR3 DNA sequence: TGTGCCAGCAGTTTATCAAGGGGTATGGAGACCCAGTACTTC.

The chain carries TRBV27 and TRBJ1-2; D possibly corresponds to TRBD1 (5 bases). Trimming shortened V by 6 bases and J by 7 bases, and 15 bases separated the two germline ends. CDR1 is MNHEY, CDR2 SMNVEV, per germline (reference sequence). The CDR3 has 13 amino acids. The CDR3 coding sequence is TGTGCCAGCAGCCTGGGGGGTCCCGGTGGCTACACCTTC. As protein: CASSLGGPGGYTF.

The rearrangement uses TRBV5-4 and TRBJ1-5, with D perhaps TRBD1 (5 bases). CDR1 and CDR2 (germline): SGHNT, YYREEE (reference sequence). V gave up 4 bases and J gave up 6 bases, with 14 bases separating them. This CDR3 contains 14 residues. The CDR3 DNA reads TGTGCCAGCAGCAACAGGCCGGGGGGTCAGCCCCAGCATTTT. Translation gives CASSNRPGGQPQHF.

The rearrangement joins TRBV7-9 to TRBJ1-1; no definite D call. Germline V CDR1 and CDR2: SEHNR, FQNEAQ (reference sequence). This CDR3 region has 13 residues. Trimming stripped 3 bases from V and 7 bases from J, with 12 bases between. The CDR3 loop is CASSLGQKSEAFF. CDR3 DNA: TGTGCCAGCAGCTTGGGCCAGAAGAGTGAAGCTTTCTTT.

The CDR3 sequence is CASSARQNTEAFF. CDR3 nucleotides: TGTGCCAGTAGTGCTCGACAGAACACTGAAGCTTTCTTT. The V gene is TRBV19, the J gene TRBJ1-1; D uncertain. The germline V and J ends were trimmed by 5 bases and 1 base, with 8 bases remaining between them. The CDR3 has 13 residues. Per the germline V gene, CDR1 is LNHDA and CDR2 is SQIVND (reference sequence).

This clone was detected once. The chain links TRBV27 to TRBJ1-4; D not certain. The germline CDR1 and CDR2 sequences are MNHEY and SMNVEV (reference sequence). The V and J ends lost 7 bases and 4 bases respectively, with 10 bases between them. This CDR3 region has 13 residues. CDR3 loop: CASKGDFNEKLFF. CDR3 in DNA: TGTGCCAGCAAGGGAGATTTTAATGAAAAACTGTTTTTT.

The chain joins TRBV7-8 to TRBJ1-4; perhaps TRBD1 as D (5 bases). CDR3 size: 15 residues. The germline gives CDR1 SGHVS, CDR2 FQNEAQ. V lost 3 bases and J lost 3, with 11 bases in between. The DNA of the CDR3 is TGTGCCAGCAGCTTCGGGACTTTGGCTAATGAAAAACTGTTTTTT. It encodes CASSFGTLANEKLFF.

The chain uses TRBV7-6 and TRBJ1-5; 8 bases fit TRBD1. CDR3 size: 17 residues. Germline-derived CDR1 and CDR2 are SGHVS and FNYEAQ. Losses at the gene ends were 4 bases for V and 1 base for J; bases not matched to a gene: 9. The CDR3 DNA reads TGTGCCAGCAGCTCCCGGACAGGGCGATTGAGCAATCAGCCCCAGCATTTT. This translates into CASSSRTGRLSNQPQHF.

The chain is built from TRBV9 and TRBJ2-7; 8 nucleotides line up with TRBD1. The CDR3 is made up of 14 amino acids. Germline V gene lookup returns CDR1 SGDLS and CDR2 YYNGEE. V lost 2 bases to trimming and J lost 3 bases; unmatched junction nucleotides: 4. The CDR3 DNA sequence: TGTGCCAGCAGCGTCACAGGGGGAGACTACGAGCAGTACTTC. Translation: CASSVTGGDYEQYF.

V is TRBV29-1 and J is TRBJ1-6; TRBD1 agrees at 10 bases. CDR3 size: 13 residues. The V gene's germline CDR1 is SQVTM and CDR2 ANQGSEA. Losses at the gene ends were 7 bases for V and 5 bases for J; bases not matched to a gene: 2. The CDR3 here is CSAGTGDNSPLHF. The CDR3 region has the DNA TGCAGCGCGGGGACAGGGGATAATTCACCCCTCCACTTT.

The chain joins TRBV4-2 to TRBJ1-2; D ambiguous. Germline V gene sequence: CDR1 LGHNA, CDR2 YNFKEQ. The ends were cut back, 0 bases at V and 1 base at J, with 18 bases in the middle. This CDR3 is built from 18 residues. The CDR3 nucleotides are TGTGCCAGCAGCCAAGATCCCGGCACAGCGGAATTTAACTATGGCTACACCTTC. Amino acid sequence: CASSQDPGTAEFNYGYTF.

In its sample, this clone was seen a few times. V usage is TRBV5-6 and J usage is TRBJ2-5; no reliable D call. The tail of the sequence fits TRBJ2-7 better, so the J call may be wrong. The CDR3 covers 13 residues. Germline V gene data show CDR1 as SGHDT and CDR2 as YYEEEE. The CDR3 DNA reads TGTGCCAGCAGCTCCACTGGTTCCTACGAGCAGTACTTC. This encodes CASSSTGSYEQYF.

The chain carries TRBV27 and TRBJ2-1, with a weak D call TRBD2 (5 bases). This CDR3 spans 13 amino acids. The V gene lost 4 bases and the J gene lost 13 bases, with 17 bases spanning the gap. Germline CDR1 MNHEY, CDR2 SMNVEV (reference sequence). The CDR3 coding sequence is TGTGCCAGCAGTTATTTTCGGGATGTCTTACAGTTCTTC. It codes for CASSYFRDVLQFF.

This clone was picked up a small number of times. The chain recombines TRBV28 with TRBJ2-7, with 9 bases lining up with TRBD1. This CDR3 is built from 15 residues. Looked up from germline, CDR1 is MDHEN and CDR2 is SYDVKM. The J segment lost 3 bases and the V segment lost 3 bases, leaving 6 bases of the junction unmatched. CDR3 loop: CASSLGDREGYEQYF. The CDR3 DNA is TGTGCCAGCAGTTTGGGGGACAGGGAGGGCTACGAGCAGTACTTC.

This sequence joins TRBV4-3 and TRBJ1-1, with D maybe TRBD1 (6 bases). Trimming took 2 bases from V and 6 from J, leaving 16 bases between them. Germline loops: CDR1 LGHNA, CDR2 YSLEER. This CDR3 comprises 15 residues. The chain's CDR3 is CASSQSAGGQAEAFF. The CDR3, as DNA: TGCGCCAGCAGCCAAAGCGCGGGGGGGCAGGCTGAAGCTTTCTTT.

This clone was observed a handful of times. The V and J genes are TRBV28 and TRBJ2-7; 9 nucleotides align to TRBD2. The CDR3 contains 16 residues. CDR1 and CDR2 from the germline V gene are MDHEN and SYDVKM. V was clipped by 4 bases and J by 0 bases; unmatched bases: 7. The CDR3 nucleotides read TGTGCCAGCAGTTCTCACTCTAGCGGGATCTCCTACGAGCAGTACTTC. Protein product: CASSSHSSGISYEQYF.

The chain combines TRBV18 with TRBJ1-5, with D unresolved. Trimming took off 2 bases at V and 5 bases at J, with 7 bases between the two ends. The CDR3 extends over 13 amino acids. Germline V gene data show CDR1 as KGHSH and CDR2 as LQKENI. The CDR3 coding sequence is TGTGCCAGCTCACCAAATCAGGATCAGCCCCAGCATTTT. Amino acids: CASSPNQDQPQHF.

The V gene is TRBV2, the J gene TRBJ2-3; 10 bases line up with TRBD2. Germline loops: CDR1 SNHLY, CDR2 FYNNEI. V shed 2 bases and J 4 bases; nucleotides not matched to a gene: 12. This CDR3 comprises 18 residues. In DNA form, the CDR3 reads TGTGCCAGCAGTGAAATGCAGCGGGGGGGATGGAACGCAGATACGCAGTATTTT. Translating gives CASSEMQRGGWNADTQYF.

CDR3 sequence (DNA): TGTGCCAGCAGCTTGGGCCGCGCCTTCGGGGGGGAGCAGTACTTC. Translating gives CASSLGRAFGGEQYF. V gene TRBV7-9 combines with J gene TRBJ2-7; 7 nucleotides agree with TRBD2. Germline CDR1 reads SEHNR; CDR2 reads FQNEAQ (reference sequence). The CDR3 loop spans 15 amino acids. Germline trimming cut 3 bases from V and 7 bases from J; bases unmatched to any gene: 12.